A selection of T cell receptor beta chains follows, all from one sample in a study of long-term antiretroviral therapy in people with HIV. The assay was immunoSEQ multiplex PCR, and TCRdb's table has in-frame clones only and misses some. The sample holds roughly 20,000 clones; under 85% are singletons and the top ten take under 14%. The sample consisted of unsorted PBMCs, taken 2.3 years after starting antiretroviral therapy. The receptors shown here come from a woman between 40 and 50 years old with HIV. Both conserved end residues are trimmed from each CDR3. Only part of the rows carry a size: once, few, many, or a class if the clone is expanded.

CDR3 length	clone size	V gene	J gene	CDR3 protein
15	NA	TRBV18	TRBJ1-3	ASSPGSPRASGNTIY
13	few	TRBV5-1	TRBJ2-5	ASSLAATGGETQY
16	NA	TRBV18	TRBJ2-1	ASSPQEGGDNSRNEQF
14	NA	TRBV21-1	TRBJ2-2	ASSKAGKTNTGELF
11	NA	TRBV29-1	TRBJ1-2	SVGQSENYGYT
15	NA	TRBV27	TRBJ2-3	ASSLRLAGGYTDTQY
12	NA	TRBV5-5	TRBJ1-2	ASSLDRLNYGYT
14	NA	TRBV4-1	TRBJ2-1	ASSPSGQQALNEQF
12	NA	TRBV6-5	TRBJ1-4	ASSYTGMGEKLF
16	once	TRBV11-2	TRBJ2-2	ASKPHLDRGGYTGELF
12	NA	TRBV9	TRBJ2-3	ASSVANPTDTQY
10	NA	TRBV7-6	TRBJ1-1	ASSPLGTEAF
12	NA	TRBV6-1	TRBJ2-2	ASSALGIPGELF
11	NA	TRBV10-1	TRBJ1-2	ASSESAPYGYT
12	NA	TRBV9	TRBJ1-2	ASSEGPGYYGYT
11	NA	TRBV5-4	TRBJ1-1	ASSLTGAAEAF
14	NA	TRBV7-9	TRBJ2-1	ASRKPGLAPLNEQF
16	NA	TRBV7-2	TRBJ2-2	ASSLPSGLAEGGGELF
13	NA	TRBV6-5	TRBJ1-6	ASRTGGGGYSPLH
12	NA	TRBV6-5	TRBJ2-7	ASSYRDRVYEQY
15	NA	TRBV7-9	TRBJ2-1	ASSYPGTSRRGNEQF
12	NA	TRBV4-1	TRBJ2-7	ASSSLTGGYEQY
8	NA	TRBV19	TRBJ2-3	ATKGAGFD
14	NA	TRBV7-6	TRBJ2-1	ASSLASGGWNNEQF
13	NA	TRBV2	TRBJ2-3	ASSDGEDSTDTQY
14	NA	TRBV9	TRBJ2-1	ASSVDVSATYNEQF
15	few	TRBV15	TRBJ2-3	ATSRETGLSLTDTQY
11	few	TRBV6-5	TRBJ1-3	ASSSSLGNTIY
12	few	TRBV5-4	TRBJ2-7	ASSLGSRPYEQY
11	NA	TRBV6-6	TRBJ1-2	ASSLEPNYGYT
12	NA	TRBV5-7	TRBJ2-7	ASSLGSRPYEQY
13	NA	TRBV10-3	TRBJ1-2	AITARQGSDYGYT
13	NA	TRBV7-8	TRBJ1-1	ASSPRTAGDTEAF
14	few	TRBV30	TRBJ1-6	AWSRTSSSYNSPLH
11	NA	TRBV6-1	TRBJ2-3	ASSGFTADTQY
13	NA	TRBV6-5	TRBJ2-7	ASSRGDRGEYEQY
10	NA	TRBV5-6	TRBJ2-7	ASSRDRIVQY